These 2 T cell receptor beta chains came from one sample sequenced in a study of CD8 T cells in ankylosing spondylitis. MiXCR was run by TCRdb on the 5' RACE reads, yielding one entry per CDR3 protein. Of hundreds of thousands of distinct CDR3 sequences in the sample, under 12% were seen once. Sequenced: blood, either unsorted or a sorted T cell fraction (not recorded which). These receptors originate from a male donor with ankylosing spondylitis or in good health (not recorded which).

J is TRBJ2-5 and V is TRBV11-2, with D unclear. Germline V gene sequence: CDR1 SGHAT, CDR2 FQNNGV. V lost 3 bases to trimming and J lost 5 bases, with 16 bases between them. The CDR3 has 15 residues. The CDR3 reads CASSFSPGSWETQYF. The CDR3 DNA is TGTGCCAGCAGCTTTTCGCCAGGTTCGTGGGAGACCCAGTACTTC.

This clonotype was picked up many times. The rearrangement links TRBV12-3 or TRBV12-4 to TRBJ1-1; the D gene is possibly TRBD1 (5 bases). CDR3 size: 14 residues. Deletions cut 5 bases from V and 2 bases from J, with 12 bases between. This chain's CDR3 is CASSPWDPNTEAFF. Written as DNA, the CDR3 is TGTGCCAGCAGTCCGTGGGACCCTAACACTGAAGCTTTCTTT.